This record looks at one TCR beta chain sequence and its context. These data come from a study of control samples from healthy donors and cancer patients. The V end lost 10 bases, the J end lost 0 bases, and 22 bases lay between the germline ends. The CDR3 loop spans 17 amino acids. Germline CDR1 and CDR2: MDHEN and SYDVKM. The repertoire was sequenced with immunoSEQ multiplex PCR; TCRdb's copy has only in-frame clones and lacks some. The repertoire holds just under 65,000 clones, with roughly 85% as singletons. V is TRBV28 and J is TRBJ2-4; D is perhaps TRBD1 or TRBD2 (5 bases each). The sequence was obtained from a man in his forties or fifties in good health. Sequenced input: blood. The CDR3 here is CAIQVRGAHQAKNIQYF. The CDR3 bases are TGTGCCATCCAAGTTAGAGGGGCACATCAAGCCAAAAACATTCAGTACTTC.